This T cell receptor (beta chain) was profiled in a study of radiation and T cells in renal cell carcinoma. Note on this clone: Its cognate antigen is unknown.

Germline CDR1 is SGHVS and CDR2 is FNYEAQ. The V segment lost 5 bases and the J segment 2 bases; nucleotides outside the gene matches: 5. This CDR3 has 14 amino acids. Generated by immunoSEQ multiplex PCR, the TCRdb table keeps only in-frame clones and is missing some. The sample contains about 160,000 clones, around 90% of which appear only once. Time point here: baseline pretreatment blood. The sample's treatment: 15 Gy SBRT to primary tumor, nephrectomy 4 weeks later. Radiation-treated patients gave blood at baseline, week 2 and week 4. This renal cell carcinoma was of the clear cell type. Study-wide points: Pretreatment tumor biopsies were lacking, so baseline clonotypes are unknown.

Sequencing was performed on blood, taken from a patient whose treatment included radiotherapy and nephrectomy. V usage is TRBV7-6 and J usage is TRBJ2-5; 7 nucleotides agree with TRBD1. The origin of this receptor is a woman aged 65 to 85 with renal cell carcinoma. The CDR3 loop reads CASSLRQGQETQYF. CDR3 sequence (DNA): TGTGCCAGCAGCCTTCGACAGGGTCAAGAGACCCAGTACTTC.